Given below is one TCR beta chain in context. Its antigen is undetermined. The data derive from a study of shared clonotypes between healthy human individuals. Study information: Donor ages ranged 18 to 49 years: a couple of women, a few men. Study-wide points: A small donor pool kept down the genetic and exposure-history diversity that was represented.

Assay used: immunoSEQ multiplex PCR; TCRdb lists only in-frame clones, some missing. The data show some 2 million clones, with 95% seen just once and 0.1% to 0.15% held by the top ten. This CDR3 spans 14 amino acids. The germline gives CDR1 MDHEN, CDR2 SYDVKM. V lost 3 bases and J lost 6, with 15 bases in between. The sample consisted of naive CD4+ T cells sorted from blood. Regarding subset: CD45RA+ positively selected. The chain carries TRBV28 and TRBJ2-7; the D gene is possibly TRBD2 (5 bases). The sequence was collected from a man aged 18-30 years in good health. CDR3 region: CASSFISGRGEQYF. The CDR3 coding sequence is TGTGCCAGCAGTTTCATATCGGGGAGAGGCGAGCAGTACTTC.